The count of the clone carrying this T cell receptor beta chain is one. These data originate in a study of blood T cell repertoires in COVID-19. On the study more broadly: Samples came from the United States, Italy and Spain, spanning acute and convalescent COVID-19. Nucleic acid was either cDNA or gDNA, and it came from T cells, B-cell-depleted T cells, or PBMCs.

Original methodology: Reference gene primer amplification gave nucleated cell count estimates. The protocol was immunoSEQ multiplex PCR, while the TCRdb copy is restricted to in-frame clones and leaves out a portion. That table supplies the V and J calls and clone size; D and trimming were determined from the DNA. The data hold 91,000 or so clones, with about 86% observed a single time. With 0 bases removed from V and 10 bases from J, the gap between germline ends came to 7 bases. The germline V gene encodes CDR1 MGHRA and CDR2 YSYEKL. This CDR3 spans 13 amino acids. The clonotype comes from a human donor in a cohort sampled during active COVID-19. The genes are TRBV4-1 and TRBJ1-6; D uncertain. The source material was peripheral blood. The CDR3 DNA is TGCGCCAGCAGCCAAGATACTAAATCACCCCTCCACTTT. Translating gives CASSQDTKSPLHF.